Listed below are T cell receptor beta chains from one sample, sequenced in a study of OX40 agonist ivuxolimab in advanced cancers. Sequenced by immunoSEQ multiplex PCR; TCRdb stores in-frame clones only, minus some. In the table there are about 45,000 clones, around 80% of which are singletons. The sequencing used CD4+ or CD8+ T cells sorted from blood, collected in a trial of the OX40 agonist ivuxolimab. Receptors originate from an adult with an advanced solid tumor such as melanoma, head and neck, liver or kidney cancer. The CDR3 runs from the conserved cysteine through the conserved F or W. A D gene is named only where the DNA matches it firmly. Clone size is not always given. Where it is, it says once, few, many or a class for expanded clones.

J: TRBJ2-7
size: NA
V: TRBV5-1
D: TRBD1
DNA: TGCGCCAGCAGCCCTACAGGGGGCATAGGTTACGAGCAGTACTTC
CDR3: CASSPTGGIGYEQYF

J: TRBJ2-5
size: NA
V: TRBV9
D: NA
DNA: TGTGCCAGCAGCGTAAGTGTCAGGTCCCAAGAGACCCAGTACTTC
CDR3: CASSVSVRSQETQYF

J: TRBJ1-5
size: few
V: TRBV15
D: NA
DNA: TGTGCCACCAGCAGAGATATGCTGGGTGGCAAGGGCAATCAGCCCCAGCATTTT
CDR3: CATSRDMLGGKGNQPQHF

J: TRBJ1-5
size: NA
V: TRBV13
D: NA
DNA: TGTGCCAGCAGCTCCCGAGGGGGATCCCAGCCCCAGCATTTT
CDR3: CASSSRGGSQPQHF

J: TRBJ1-1
size: NA
V: TRBV7-3
D: NA
DNA: TGTGCCAGCAGCTTGGGGGCGAACACTGAAGCTTTCTTT
CDR3: CASSLGANTEAFF

J: TRBJ1-1
size: few
V: TRBV30
D: NA
DNA: TGTGCCTGGAAGGTTGTGGGTATCTCCACTGAAGCTTTCTTT
CDR3: CAWKVVGISTEAFF

J: TRBJ1-2
size: NA
V: TRBV7-8
D: NA
DNA: TGTGCCAGCAGCCCTGATGGGGGCTGGTATGGCTACACCTTC
CDR3: CASSPDGGWYGYTF

J: TRBJ2-7
size: NA
V: TRBV19
D: NA
DNA: TGTGCCAGTAGTATGTTCTGGGATAGCGGGCAGTACTTC
CDR3: CASSMFWDSGQYF

J: TRBJ1-1
size: once
V: TRBV19
D: NA
DNA: TGTGCCAGTAGTACCCAGGGCACTGAAGCTTTCTTT
CDR3: CASSTQGTEAFF

J: TRBJ1-5
size: NA
V: TRBV6-1
D: NA
DNA: TGTGCCAGCAGTGCTCAGAGCCTCAATCAGCCCCAGCATTTT
CDR3: CASSAQSLNQPQHF